This record concerns one T cell receptor beta chain sequence. Germline V CDR1 and CDR2: SGHNT, YENEEA. The CDR3 loop spans 15 amino acids. V dropped 7 bases and J dropped 5; count of bases not matched to a gene: 14. Clones were sequenced by immunoSEQ multiplex PCR, and TCRdb holds only the in-frame ones, with some missing. The repertoire includes about 100,000 clones, about nine tenths of them detected once, and approximately 3% sits in the top ten. The data derive from a study of control samples from healthy donors and cancer patients. The clonotype comes from a human donor in good health. The donor label of this sample is uncertain. The sequenced material came from blood. This chain connects TRBV11-3 to TRBJ2-7; 7 bases are shared with TRBD2. CDR3: CASTLRLAIANEQYF. CDR3 coding DNA: TGTGCCAGCACCCTACGACTAGCCATAGCTAACGAGCAGTACTTC.